This record concerns one TCR beta chain sequence. No antigen is known for it. The sample comes from a study of T cell responses to AZD1222 COVID-19 vaccine. Study at large: Pooled together were second doses at about 4 or about 12 weeks. Study findings and constraints: In the spike-specific TCR repertoire, nearly half reportedly target unmutated variant regions.

The germline V gene has CDR1 SGDLS and CDR2 YYNGEE. The CDR3 is 15 residues long. Trimming removed 4 bases at V and 4 bases at J, with 14 bases between. The repertoire was sequenced with immunoSEQ multiplex PCR; TCRdb's copy has only in-frame clones and lacks some. The sample includes some 130,000 clones, about 94% of them seen just once. The sequencing used peripheral blood, collected on day 0 of AZD1222 vaccination. The sequence was obtained from an adult in good health. The chain is built from TRBV9 and TRBJ2-2, with no clear D. CDR3 sequence: CASSPSSTLTGELFF. The CDR3 bases are TGTGCCAGCAGCCCTTCTTCGACACTCACCGGGGAGCTGTTTTTT.